This TCR beta chain was retrieved from a study of breast tumors, draining lymph nodes, adjacent tissues. Whole-study results and caveats: Tumor TCR diversity was below lymph nodes but above nontumor tissue. Compared with basal-like, luminal-like tumors shared significantly more repertoire with nontumor tissue. Tumor T cell lymph node origin was a supported hypothesis, not proven. Data fit most tumor T cells coming from lymph node, expanding in tumor.

TCRdb recomputed calls from the multiplex PCR reads with MiXCR, one row per CDR3 protein. The sample lists 200,000 to 300,000 distinct CDR3 sequences, around 30% occurring once. The CDR3 consists of 16 residues. Germline V gene data show CDR1 as DFQATT and CDR2 as SNEGSKA (reference sequence). Trimming at V came to 5 bases and at J to 4 bases, leaving 11 bases not matched to a gene. Breast cancer patients provided tissue from their axillary draining lymph nodes. This clonotype was found a few times. No antigen is known for it. Sample: axillary lymph node tissue. The sequence came from a female donor with breast cancer. Some clones in this sample may be carry-over from other donors' samples. This rearrangement joins TRBV20-1 to TRBJ2-2; 9 bases are shared with TRBD2. CDR3 DNA: TGCAGTGCTGGGGTAGCGGGAGTGGGAACCACCGGGGAGCTGTTTTTT. It specifies CSAGVAGVGTTGELFF.